This T cell receptor beta chain was found in a study of cytomegalovirus exposure and HLA in healthy donors. Broader study findings: Among donors in an Asian-associated ancestry cluster, a later analysis reportedly found fewer N-insertions than the roughly 700-donor mean.

Trimming took off 0 bases at V and 7 bases at J, with 17 bases between the two ends. This CDR3 has 15 residues. Per germline, CDR1 SGHDT and CDR2 YYEEEE. Vbeta (60) and Jbeta (13) primers were used in the PCR. Method: immunoSEQ multiplex PCR; TCRdb's copy keeps in-frame clones and lacks some. The data hold about 140,000 clones, with approximately 82% observed a single time. This clone was picked up a small number of times. What it binds is not known. This chain uses TRBV5-6 with TRBJ2-7; D is uncertain. Sequenced input: PBMCs. The source is a man aged 25-40 years in good health and CMV-seropositive. CDR3 DNA sequence: TGTGCCAGCAGCTTGGCCGGCGGCGGTAGTTTAGAGCAGTACTTC. Amino acid sequence: CASSLAGGGSLEQYF.